The T cell receptor (beta chain) under discussion was sequenced for a study of shared clonotypes between healthy human individuals. Method: immunoSEQ multiplex PCR; TCRdb's copy keeps in-frame clones and lacks some. The sample gives hundreds of thousands of clones, around 96% of which show up once; about 0.064% is in the top ten. Study observations and caveats: Despite large depth, sorted-subset datasets appeared incompletely sequenced. When naive CD4 clonotypes were compared across a handful of donors, around 4.6% were shared.

Germline lookup yields CDR1 MDHEN and CDR2 SYDVKM. V lost 2 bases and J 0 bases, leaving 14 bases between the germline ends. This CDR3 has 17 amino acids. In the case of this clone: Antigen specificity is unknown.

J is TRBJ1-5 and V is TRBV28; no clear D. The TCR sequence derives from a woman under 40 in good health. The sequenced material came from naive CD4+ T cells sorted from blood. Subset meaning: CD45RA+ positively selected. CDR3: CASSLAGADYSNQPQHF. For the CDR3, the DNA is TGTGCCAGCAGTTTAGCCGGCGCGGATTATAGCAATCAGCCCCAGCATTTT.